This T cell receptor beta chain was sequenced for a study of long-term antiretroviral therapy in people with HIV (dated 2022 in TCRdb). With respect to the entire study: The earliest samples were collected roughly a decade before the 2015 WHO recommendation for immediate ART, at a time when ART was usually postponed until CD4 counts fell. A total of 192 cryopreserved PBMC samples were contributed to the cohort by 30 adults with confirmed HIV infection, with samples collected serially over a mean of approximately six years (range 1-12). Of the approximately 30 participants with HIV, eleven were female. No cross-contamination during QIAcube processing was seen in test extractions of a monoclonal T-cell line run alongside approximately 36 polyclonal samples. This retrospective serial study examined whether starting ART and sustained HIV suppression were associated with changes in the composition and diversity of the TRB repertoire in peripheral blood. The full study reports these points: Narrower CDR3 length ranges were observed in HIV repertoires than in controls, and an antigen-experienced repertoire with only a slight naive shift after ART was suggested by the network structure. The samples span the years 2004 to 2017, and the ART regimens used at that time may not be as effective as current regimens. At every time point, the repertoire was dominated by expanded TRB clones first identified before ART initiation, although this dominance fluctuated and, in many PLHIV, declined after ART. Since PBMC availability was limited, sequencing covered only the TCR beta chain, with no alpha chain pairing. Starting ART was linked to a significant rise in TRB diversity, yet even after long-term ART the diversity remained significantly lower than in transplant donor controls. Because cell numbers in pre-ART samples were limited, unsorted PBMC were profiled instead of sorted CD4+ and CD8+ T cells. Inferences about post-ART repertoire changes are limited because no data were available on ART adherence, viral resistance or therapy changes.

The immunoSEQ hsTCRB v3.0 assay was used at survey level resolution for TRB variable region sequencing. The target sequencing depth for TRB was about 40,000-55,000 T-cell genomes per sample. TRB libraries were pooled and sequenced on an Illumina MiSeq using a v3 150-cycle kit. Regarding the original processing steps: Repertoire analysis ran in R within a reproducible Nextflow workflow covering QC, data transformation and analysis. LymphoSeq2, an R package for exploring AIRR-Seq data, was used to implement custom analyses. Several samples that yielded fewer than 5000 total TRB sequences were excluded, so that more than 150 HIV repertoires were analyzed. Among the approximately 200 retained HIV repertoires, 59 were collected before ART initiation and around 130 after ART initiation. Repertoires were downsampled to 5000 TRB nucleotide sequences, and summary statistics were averaged over 100 downsampling iterations. The analysis kept only TRB sequences whose CDR3 regions were at least seven amino acids long. Two measures captured diversity: a Shannon entropy-derived clonality score and the Gini coefficient. In repertoire networks, the top 5000 CDR3 amino acid sequences were linked whenever an edit distance of one separated two sequences. For TRB CDR3 amino acid sequences, GLIPH2 was used to predict antigen specificity groups and MHC restriction. CDR3 amino acid sequences were matched against VDJdb and McPAS-TCR to flag known CMV, EBV, HIV or tissue antigen associations. Pre-ART, post-ART and control groups were compared with Wilcoxon signed-rank tests and Holm-Bonferroni correction. As stored in TCRdb, this immuneACCESS dataset retains in-frame rearrangements with V and J assigned. A fraction of the clones does not appear; measured against another copy, unresolved V genes explain less than half of the discrepancy, and the remainder lacks a known reason. V and J calls and clone size follow that table, whereas D and trimming were derived from the DNA. Counted in this sample were about 25,000 clones; around three quarters of them appeared once. Roughly 10% of the sample goes to the ten largest clones.

Participants were included only if at least one PBMC sample before ART initiation and at least two post-ART samples were available. Every participant with HIV received treatment in the United States of America. Before DNA extraction, cryopreserved samples of about 0.95-10 million PBMC were thawed and then washed. At the time of the earliest PBMC sample, participants with HIV were aged between roughly 23 and 60 years. PBMC samples from each participant spanned 1-4 timepoints before ART initiation and 2-8 timepoints after ART initiation, with a median of 7 samples. For every participant, serial HIV viral load, CD4+ T-cell count, ART history and demographic data were obtained. Genomic DNA was extracted from unsorted PBMC with a Qiagen kit on a QIAcube, with processing performed in batches of 12 samples. Notes on this clone: Its antigen is unknown. Per-nucleotide qualities are absent, and no much larger clonotype sits a single base away.

Germline trimming amounts to 0 bases on V and 0 bases on J, with 1 as the count of junction bases outside the gene matches. As encoded in the germline V gene, CDR1 is SGHTA while CDR2 is FQGNSA. From the cysteine through the phenylalanine, the CDR3 covers 16 amino acids. CDR3 DNA is the only sequence kept; it has 48 bases, read in frame from the first base. This clonotype was sampled from a man between 25 and 39 years old with HIV. The chain employs TRBV7-2 and TRBJ2-5; TRBD2 agrees with 10 junctional bases. The sequenced sample was unsorted PBMCs, obtained 2.1 years after starting antiretroviral therapy. The CDR3 region has the sequence CASSLALAGYQETQYF. The DNA is TGTGCCAGCAGCTTAGCACTAGCGGGGTACCAAGAGACCCAGTACTTC. When the CDR3 is completed using the reference TRBV7-2 and TRBJ2-5 genes on either side, the full variable domain is GAGVSQSPSNKVTEKGKDVELRCDPISGHTALYWYRQSLGQGLEFLIYFQGNSAPDKSGLPSDRFSAERTGGSVSTLTIQRTQQEDSAVYLCASSLALAGYQETQYFGPGTRLLVL.